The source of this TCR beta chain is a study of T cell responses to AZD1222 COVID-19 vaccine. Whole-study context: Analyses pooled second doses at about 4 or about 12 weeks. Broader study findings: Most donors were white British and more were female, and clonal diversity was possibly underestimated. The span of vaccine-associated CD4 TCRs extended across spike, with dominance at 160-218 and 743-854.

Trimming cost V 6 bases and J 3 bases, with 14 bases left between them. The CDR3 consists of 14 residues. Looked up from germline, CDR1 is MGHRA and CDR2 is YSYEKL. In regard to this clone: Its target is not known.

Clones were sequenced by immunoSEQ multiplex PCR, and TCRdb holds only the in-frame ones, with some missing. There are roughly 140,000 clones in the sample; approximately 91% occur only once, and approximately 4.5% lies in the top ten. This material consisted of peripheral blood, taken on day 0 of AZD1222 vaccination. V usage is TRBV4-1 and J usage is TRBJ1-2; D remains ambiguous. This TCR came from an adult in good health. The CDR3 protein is CASRNRKEDYGYTF. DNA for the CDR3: TGCGCCAGCAGGAACAGAAAGGAGGACTATGGCTACACCTTC.